This section outlines one T cell receptor (beta chain) sequence together with its context. The antigen remains unidentified. V lost 3 bases and J 0 bases, leaving 6 bases between the germline ends. Per germline, CDR1 DFQATT and CDR2 SNEGSKA (reference sequence). The CDR3 covers 13 residues. These data come from a study of blood T cells in healthy people across ages. Whole-study results and caveats: The study found TCR beta diversity correlated strongly with naive T cell percentage.

For the second PCR, which ran for about 6 to 12 cycles, a sample-barcoded 5' primer and a J-beta primer mix were used. MiXCR, run by TCRdb on the 5' RACE reads, gives a single entry per CDR3 protein. In the table there are fewer than 900,000 distinct CDR3 sequences, approximately 39% of which are singletons. The source is a woman aged 60-75 years in good health. Sample: blood. V and J are TRBV20-1 and TRBJ1-5; no clear D gene. The chain's CDR3 is CSARPLSNQPQHF. Here the CDR3 DNA reads TGCAGTGCTAGGCCCCTTAGCAATCAGCCCCAGCATTTT.